These 8 T cell receptor beta chains were sequenced from one sample in a study of beta chain features in type 1 diabetes (dated by TCRdb to 2017 to 2018). These receptors have no known antigen. The library was prepared using the immunoSEQ multiplex PCR assay. The entire isolated RNA was reverse transcribed using the High Capacity cDNA Reverse Transcription Kit, and thus expressed TCRB transcripts were sequenced. TCRdb obtained this table from immuneACCESS and retained in-frame rearrangements with V and J assigned. These tables miss some clones; where compared with another copy, unresolved V genes account for less than half of the shortfall, and the remainder is unexplained. A total of a few hundred thousand clones appear in this sample, roughly 12% of them only once. Of the sample, about 0.01% is held by the ten largest clones. Beyond this particular receptor, the publication reports: In all four CD4+ subsets, TCRB CDR3 length was moderately but significantly shorter in type 1 diabetes patients.

Material: naive CD4+ T cells from blood. The sample's cell subset or site label, in plain terms: true naive CD4+ T cells. The source is a woman between 18 and 29 years old with type 1 diabetes.

V gene TRBV6-5 combines with J gene TRBJ2-1, with D possibly being TRBD1 (8 bases). Germline loops: CDR1 MNHEY, CDR2 SVGAGI. Between the trimmed V and J ends, which lost 6 bases and 7 bases, there was a span of 16 bases. The CDR3 sequence is 14 residues long. CDR3 DNA: TGTGCCAGCAGCAGCGGGACAGGTTTTAATGAGCAGTTCTTC. Its translation is CASSSGTGFNEQFF.

The chain joins TRBV5-1 to TRBJ2-3, with D possibly matching TRBD2 (6 bases). CDR3 size: 18 residues. Germline assignment: CDR1 SGHRS and CDR2 YFSETQ. V was cut by 1 base and J by 2 bases, with 20 bases left in between. The CDR3 sequence is CASSLIPNGGRPTDTQYF. The CDR3, as DNA: TGCGCCAGCAGCTTGATCCCGAACGGGGGACGCCCCACAGATACGCAGTATTTT.

V usage is TRBV4-3 and J usage is TRBJ2-3, with D perhaps TRBD2 (5 bases). V was shortened by 3 bases and J by 0 bases, with 7 bases between the two germline ends. The CDR3 is 14 amino acids. The germline gives CDR1 LGHNA, CDR2 YSLEER. In DNA, the CDR3 is TGCGCCAGCAGCCACCGGGAAAGCACAGATACGCAGTATTTT. Translating it yields CASSHRESTDTQYF.

This clone was seen a handful of times. The chain has TRBV29-1 and TRBJ2-3; TRBD1 matches at 8 bases. Germline V gives CDR1 SQVTM, CDR2 ANQGSEA. The CDR3 has 14 residues. V lost 4 bases and J lost 5; bases outside the gene matches: 8. The CDR3 DNA is TGCAGCGTTGGTGACAGGGGTCGAGGAGATACGCAGTATTTT. Translation gives CSVGDRGRGDTQYF.

The sample holds a few counts of this clone. CDR3 sequence: CASSEEQGSEQYF. The CDR3 DNA reads as TGCGCCAGCAGTGAGGAACAGGGTAGCGAGCAGTACTTC. The chain uses TRBV4-3 and TRBJ2-7; D is possibly TRBD1 (6 bases). The CDR3 sequence is 13 residues long. Trimming removed 6 bases from V and 6 bases from J, with 15 bases in between. CDR1 and CDR2 (germline): LGHNA, YSLEER.

V and J are TRBV19 and TRBJ1-2, with TRBD1 matching 7 bases. V lost 1 base, J lost 4 bases, and 6 bases stayed unmatched. This CDR3 has 15 amino acids. Per germline, CDR1 LNHDA and CDR2 SQIVND (reference sequence). The CDR3 DNA is TGTGCCAGTAGTATAGCCCCCCGACAGGGCTATGGCTACACCTTC. Translated, it gives CASSIAPRQGYGYTF.

The rearrangement uses TRBV2 and TRBJ1-2, with D unclear. This CDR3 region has 12 residues. V was shortened by 2 bases and J by 7 bases, with 8 bases between the two germline ends. Germline V gene sequence: CDR1 SNHLY, CDR2 FYNNEI. The CDR3: CASSESRVGYTF. CDR3 coding DNA: TGTGCCAGCAGTGAATCCCGAGTTGGCTACACCTTC.

The rearrangement uses TRBV30 and TRBJ1-4; 8 bases are shared with TRBD1. V was clipped by 0 bases and J by 8 bases; unmatched bases: 11. Germline loops: CDR1 GTSNPN, CDR2 SVGIG (reference sequence). The CDR3 loop spans 16 amino acids. The CDR3 loop is CAWSVSGGKGHEKLFF. The CDR3 bases are TGTGCCTGGAGTGTTTCAGGGGGCAAGGGTCACGAAAAACTGTTTTTT.